The 27 T cell receptor beta chains presented below share a single source sample, sequenced in a study. TCRdb re-called the 5' RACE reads with MiXCR, one entry per CDR3 protein. This table holds tens of thousands of distinct CDR3 sequences, roughly 30% found once. The specimen sequenced was naive CD4+ T cells sorted from blood. Subset in this sample: naive CD4+ T cells, CD4+CD45RA+CD25-. These receptors all come from a female donor with breast cancer.

The chain carries TRBV7-9 and TRBJ2-5; weak D call: TRBD2 (5 bases). Trimming shortened V by 1 base and J by 1 base, and 16 bases separated the two germline ends. The CDR3 sequence is 17 residues long. Germline V gene lookup returns CDR1 SEHNR and CDR2 FQNEAQ (reference sequence). The CDR3 DNA sequence: TGTGCCAGCAGCTTAGTAGTTGGGAGAGGCCTCCAAGAGACCCAGTACTTC. It yields the protein CASSLVVGRGLQETQYF.

The chain carries TRBV29-1 and TRBJ2-2; D not certain. The V gene lost 4 bases and the J gene lost 0 bases, with 6 bases spanning the gap. The CDR3 sequence is 13 residues long. CDR1 is SQVTM, CDR2 ANQGSEA, per germline. The CDR3 region is CSVADSNTGELFF. CDR3 nucleotides: TGCAGCGTTGCAGACTCGAACACCGGGGAGCTGTTTTTT.

This chain connects TRBV4-2 to TRBJ1-1, with D uncertain. Trimming took off 0 bases at V and 9 bases at J, with 17 bases between the two ends. CDR3 length: 15 residues. Per the germline V gene, CDR1 is LGHNA and CDR2 is YNFKEQ. DNA for the CDR3: TGTGCCAGCAGCCAAGATGGCTTCCTGCGGACTAAAGCTTTCTTT. It translates to CASSQDGFLRTKAFF.

With regard to this clonotype: A much larger clone lies a single base off, so this may be a read error. This chain connects TRBV7-2 to TRBJ2-7, with D perhaps matching TRBD2 (6 bases). V lost 1 base and J lost 5, with 12 bases in between. CDR1 and CDR2 (germline): SGHTA, FQGNSA. The CDR3 runs to 14 residues. The CDR3 sequence is CASSLVAEANEQYF. The CDR3, as DNA: TGTGCCAGCAGCTTAGTAGCGGAAGCGAACGAGCAGTACTTC.

This clonotype was observed a few times. The V call is TRBV12-3 or TRBV12-4, the J call TRBJ2-3, with TRBD1 matching over 7 bases. Losses at the gene ends were 4 bases for V and 3 bases for J; bases not matched to a gene: 7. The CDR3 is 15 residues long. The CDR3 here is CASSSSGQRTDTQYF. The CDR3 DNA is TGTGCCAGCAGTTCCTCGGGACAGCGGACAGATACGCAGTATTTT.

V is TRBV10-3 and J is TRBJ1-6; D unclear. The CDR3 runs to 15 residues. The V and J ends lost 8 bases and 0 bases respectively, with 11 bases between them. Germline CDR1 is ENHRY and CDR2 is SYGVKD. The CDR3 sequence: CAIREEGSYNSPLHF. The CDR3 DNA reads TGTGCCATCCGCGAGGAGGGCTCCTATAATTCACCCCTCCACTTT.

V is TRBV4-1 and J is TRBJ2-5; maybe TRBD2 (6 bases). Trimming shortened V by 7 bases and J by 3 bases, and 15 bases separated the two germline ends. The CDR3 loop spans 14 amino acids. CDR1 is MGHRA, CDR2 YSYEKL, per germline. The chain's CDR3 is CASKDRGNEETQYF. CDR3 bases: TGCGCCAGCAAAGATCGGGGGAATGAAGAGACCCAGTACTTC.

This clonotype appeared once. The chain is built from TRBV6-6 and TRBJ1-5; D is ambiguous. The CDR3 consists of 14 residues. CDR1 and CDR2 (germline): MNHNY, SVGAGI (reference sequence). The V end lost 6 bases, the J end lost 5 bases, and 14 bases lay between the germline ends. This chain's CDR3 is CASRTEKADQPQHF. The CDR3 DNA follows: TGTGCCAGCAGAACCGAGAAGGCGGATCAGCCCCAGCATTTT.

The rearrangement uses TRBV6-5 and TRBJ1-1; D uncertain. The germline V gene has CDR1 MNHEY and CDR2 SVGAGI. The V and J ends lost 5 bases and 6 bases respectively, with 16 bases between them. The CDR3 is 14 residues long. In DNA form, the CDR3 reads TGTGCCAGCAGTGCGAGGAGGGAAGGCTCTGAAGCTTTCTTT. It specifies CASSARREGSEAFF.

This clonotype was detected only a few times. J is TRBJ1-4 and V is TRBV4-1; TRBD1 aligns across 8 bases. Germline CDR1 is MGHRA and CDR2 is YSYEKL. The CDR3 extends over 18 amino acids. V gave up 0 bases and J gave up 12 bases; unmatched junction bases: 18. This chain's CDR3 is CASSQDRGATGAPTELFF. As DNA, the CDR3 is TGCGCCAGCAGCCAAGATAGGGGCGCGACAGGGGCCCCGACTGAACTGTTTTTT.

By sample fraction, this clonotype is medium-sized. The chain couples TRBV5-1 to TRBJ2-3, with TRBD2 matching over 10 bases. The CDR3 extends over 16 amino acids. The trim removed 3 bases at V and 5 bases at J, leaving 9 bases unmatched. Germline V gene data show CDR1 as SGHRS and CDR2 as YFSETQ. The CDR3 spells CASSSSSGSDIDTQYF. CDR3 in DNA: TGCGCCAGCAGCTCGTCTAGCGGGAGTGACATAGATACGCAGTATTTT.

As to this clonotype: The junction departs from the called germline gene at one end, perhaps through a read error. DNA of the CDR3: TGTGCCAGCAGGAGGGACACATCCGGGGAGCTGCTTTTT. It encodes CASRRDTSGELLF. The V call is TRBV6-5, the J call TRBJ2-2; possible D gene TRBD1, 6 bases. The CDR3 sequence is 13 residues long. Germline loops: CDR1 MNHEY, CDR2 SVGAGI.

The chain joins TRBV7-8 to TRBJ1-2; 7 bases agree with TRBD1. With 3 bases clipped from V and 6 bases from J, the junction kept 10 bases outside the gene matches. Germline CDR1 is SGHVS and CDR2 is FQNEAQ. The CDR3 spans 15 residues. In DNA, the CDR3 is TGTGCCAGCAGCTTGCCGGGACAGCCAAACCATGGCTACACCTTC. Its translation is CASSLPGQPNHGYTF.

CDR3 in amino acids: CASSLDGFNSPLHF. CDR3 DNA: TGCGCCAGCAGCTTGGATGGTTTCAATTCACCCCTCCACTTT. The chain links TRBV5-1 to TRBJ1-6; D gene uncertain. Germline V gene sequence: CDR1 SGHRS, CDR2 YFSETQ. Trimming removed 0 bases from V and 7 bases from J, with 8 bases in between. The length of the CDR3 is 14 residues.

This clonotype came up once. One end of the junction varies from germline; a read error may be responsible. J is TRBJ2-7 and V is TRBV9; a weak D match, TRBD2 (6 bases). Per germline, CDR1 SGDLS and CDR2 YYNGEE. The CDR3 has 13 amino acids. CDR3 region: CAGSAQGGEVQYF. CDR3 nucleotides: TGTGCCGGCAGCGCTCAGGGCGGGGAGGTGCAGTACTTC.

The chain recombines TRBV5-1 with TRBJ1-1; TRBD1 might be the D (5 bases). This CDR3 has 18 amino acids. Germline lookup yields CDR1 SGHRS and CDR2 YFSETQ. V lost 1 base and J 5 bases, leaving 24 bases between the germline ends. As DNA, the CDR3 is TGCGCCAGCAGCTTGTGGTCGGGGTCCGGATTGGGGGGGACTGAAGCTTTCTTT. This gives the protein CASSLWSGSGLGGTEAFF.

The chain employs TRBV6-1 and TRBJ2-5; a possible D gene is TRBD1 (6 bases). V lost 4 bases and J lost 5, with 20 bases in between. The germline gives CDR1 MNHNS, CDR2 SASEGT. The CDR3 is 16 amino acids. As DNA, the CDR3 is TGTGCCAGCAGTGCCGATTCTTACAGGGAATGGGAGACCCAGTACTTC. Its protein product is CASSADSYREWETQYF.

This clonotype was counted a few times. The rearrangement uses TRBV7-9 and TRBJ2-2; D not certain. CDR1 is SEHNR, CDR2 FQNEAQ, per germline (reference sequence). The CDR3 spans 14 residues. Deletions cut 5 bases from V and 3 bases from J, with 10 bases between. Here the CDR3 DNA reads TGTGCCAGCAGCCCAGCTATGGACACCGGGGAGCTGTTTTTT. Translating it yields CASSPAMDTGELFF.

The sample holds a few counts of this clonotype. The chain combines TRBV5-1 with TRBJ2-1; TRBD2 matches at 9 bases. The CDR3 length is 16 residues. CDR1 is SGHRS, CDR2 YFSETQ, per germline. J gave up 2 bases and V 0 bases, and 3 bases lay outside the gene matches. CDR3 nucleotide sequence: TGCGCCAGCAGCTTGGCGGGCGGGGGGGCCTACAATGAGCAGTTCTTC. It translates to CASSLAGGGAYNEQFF.

This rearrangement joins TRBV24-1 to TRBJ1-1; no clear D gene. Trimming pared 2 bases from V and 3 bases from J, leaving 9 bases between. There are 14 residues in the CDR3. Germline-derived CDR1 and CDR2 are KGHDR and SFDVKD. The CDR3 spells CATSDSSKYTEAFF. CDR3 bases: TGTGCCACCAGTGATTCCAGCAAATACACTGAAGCTTTCTTT.

The chain is built from TRBV6-1 and TRBJ2-5; 7 nucleotides align to TRBD2. Trimming cost V 7 bases and J 2 bases; bases outside gene matches: 7. Germline-derived CDR1 and CDR2 are MNHNS and SASEGT. CDR3 size: 14 residues. The CDR3 DNA reads as TGTGCCAGCACCCGGGACTACATACAAGAGACCCAGTACTTC. Protein: CASTRDYIQETQYF.

This chain connects TRBV4-2 to TRBJ1-2; D gene ambiguous. The CDR3 totals 14 residues. V lost 4 bases and J lost 3, with 12 bases in between. In germline, CDR1 is LGHNA, CDR2 YNFKEQ. CDR3 DNA sequence: TGTGCCAGCAGCCGAGAATCAACCCACTATGGCTACACCTTC. Its protein product is CASSRESTHYGYTF.

On this clonotype itself: This likely comes from a read error, as the CDR3 has no conserved phenylalanine or tryptophan at its end. The chain has TRBV4-2 and TRBJ2-7; TRBD2 matches at 10 bases. This CDR3 is 14 amino acids long. Germline V lookup: CDR1 LGHNA, CDR2 YNFKEQ. V lost 6 bases and J lost 1; bases outside the gene matches: 3. The CDR3 bases are TGTGCCAGCAGACCTAGCGGGAGTTCCTACGAGCAGTACTTG. Amino acids: CASRPSGSSYEQYL.

V usage is TRBV4-2 and J usage is TRBJ2-3; 12 bases are a match to TRBD2. Germline CDR1 reads LGHNA; CDR2 reads YNFKEQ. J gave up 2 bases and V 4 bases, and 4 bases lay outside the gene matches. The CDR3 has 16 amino acids. CDR3 DNA sequence: TGTGCCAGCAGCCCCGGACTAGCGGGATTCACAGATACGCAGTATTTT. Its protein product is CASSPGLAGFTDTQYF.

The genes are TRBV5-1 and TRBJ1-1, with D unresolved. The germline V gene has CDR1 SGHRS and CDR2 YFSETQ. The CDR3 contains 14 residues. Trimming removed 7 bases at V and 0 bases at J, with 13 bases between. CDR3 nucleotides: TGCGCCAGCCGATTGACGACGGTGAACACTGAAGCTTTCTTT. It codes for CASRLTTVNTEAFF.

The V and J genes are TRBV4-3 and TRBJ2-1, with 7 bases lining up with TRBD2. Trimming at V came to 5 bases and at J to 8 bases, leaving 12 bases not matched to a gene. CDR1 is LGHNA and CDR2 is YSLEER in the germline V gene. This CDR3 has 15 amino acids. The CDR3 DNA follows: TGCGCCAGCAGCTCAAAGCGGGACTGGGGAGATGAGCAGTTCTTC. The encoded protein is CASSSKRDWGDEQFF.

This chain joins TRBV20-1 and TRBJ2-7; D uncertain. The germline CDR1 and CDR2 sequences are DFQATT and SNEGSKA (reference sequence). V dropped 0 bases and J dropped 3 bases, with 6 bases sitting between them. The CDR3 runs to 12 residues. CDR3 sequence (DNA): TGCAGTGCTAGAGATAGCTTCTACGAGCAGTACTTC. It yields the protein CSARDSFYEQYF.